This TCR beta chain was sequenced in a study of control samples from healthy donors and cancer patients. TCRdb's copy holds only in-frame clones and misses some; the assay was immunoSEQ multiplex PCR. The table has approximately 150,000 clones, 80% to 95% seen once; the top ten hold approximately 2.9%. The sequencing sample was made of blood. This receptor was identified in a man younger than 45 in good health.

The DNA of the CDR3 is TGTGCCTGGAGCTACCCGACGGGGAACACTGAAGCTTTCTTT. It encodes CAWSYPTGNTEAFF. The chain recombines TRBV30 with TRBJ1-1; D call uncertain. Germline V gene sequence: CDR1 GTSNPN, CDR2 SVGIG (reference sequence). Trimming cost V 3 bases and J 1 base, with 12 bases left between them. This CDR3 has 14 amino acids.